The 32 T cell receptor beta chains listed next were all sequenced from one sample in a study of blood T cell repertoires in COVID-19. Using immunoSEQ multiplex PCR, the repertoire was profiled, and TCRdb retains in-frame clones only, with some absent. The sample yields 150,000 or so clones, 90% to 95% seen once. The sample consisted of peripheral blood. The origin of the receptors is a woman aged 45-60 years with acute or convalescent COVID-19.

The chain links TRBV2 to TRBJ2-1; TRBD2 matches 14 bases. Trimming at V came to 4 bases and at J to 1 base, leaving 3 bases not matched to a gene. Germline V gives CDR1 SNHLY, CDR2 FYNNEI. The CDR3 loop spans 17 amino acids. Here the CDR3 reads CASSAGLAGASYNEQFF. Here the CDR3 DNA reads TGTGCCAGCAGTGCGGGACTAGCGGGAGCTTCCTACAATGAGCAGTTCTTC.

The chain recombines TRBV27 with TRBJ2-7, with 8 nucleotides matching TRBD1. The CDR3 is 14 amino acids. V lost 5 bases to trimming and J lost 7 bases; unmatched junction nucleotides: 10. Germline lookup yields CDR1 MNHEY and CDR2 SMNVEV (reference sequence). The CDR3 region has the DNA TGTGCCAGCAGTCCCTTGCCAGGGGGCTGGGAGCAGTACTTC. Its protein product is CASSPLPGGWEQYF.

The V gene is TRBV7-6, the J gene TRBJ1-2, with TRBD1 matching 10 bases. The CDR3 loop spans 18 amino acids. The germline gives CDR1 SGHVS, CDR2 FNYEAQ. The trim removed 6 bases at V and 1 base at J, leaving 14 bases unmatched. The CDR3 DNA reads TGTGCCAGCAGTCGACAGGGGGCGGGTTTACTCTTTAACTATGGCTACACCTTC. Residues: CASSRQGAGLLFNYGYTF.

The chain is built from TRBV25-1 and TRBJ1-6, with D perhaps matching TRBD1 (5 bases). Germline V gene data show CDR1 as MGHDK and CDR2 as SYGVNS. This CDR3 has 14 residues. Trimming shortened V by 6 bases and J by 9 bases, and 15 bases separated the two germline ends. The DNA of the CDR3 is TGTGCCAGCAGCCTCCCGGGGGGGGGTTCACCCCTCCACTTT. This sequence encodes CASSLPGGGSPLHF.

This clone was seen more than once but under ten times. The genes are TRBV11-2 and TRBJ1-1; D unclear. Germline CDR1 is SGHAT and CDR2 is FQNNGV. The CDR3 is 14 residues long. The V end was cut by 3 bases, the J end by 4 bases, with 12 bases between. CDR3 in amino acids: CASSFAGIGTEAFF. The CDR3 bases are TGTGCCAGCAGCTTCGCCGGGATTGGCACTGAAGCTTTCTTT.

Only one count was recorded for this clone. The V gene is TRBV14, the J gene TRBJ1-1; 8 nucleotides align to TRBD1. Trimming cost V 4 bases and J 1 base; bases outside gene matches: 11. CDR1 and CDR2 (germline): SGHDN, FVKESK. The CDR3 is made up of 17 amino acids. The CDR3 here is CASSLYLRTGPNTEAFF. The CDR3 DNA reads TGTGCCAGCAGCCTTTACCTTAGGACAGGGCCGAACACTGAAGCTTTCTTT.

The chain recombines TRBV12-3 or TRBV12-4 with TRBJ1-4; D is undetermined. The CDR3 covers 12 residues. V was cut by 5 bases and J by 9 bases, with 10 bases left in between. DNA for the CDR3: TGTGCCAGCAGTGGAGAGGCAAAAAAACTGTTTTTT. Amino acids: CASSGEAKKLFF.

The rearrangement uses TRBV2 and TRBJ1-5, with D maybe TRBD1 (5 bases). The ends were cut back, 3 bases at V and 3 bases at J, with 9 bases in the middle. Germline lookup yields CDR1 SNHLY and CDR2 FYNNEI. The CDR3 spans 14 residues. For the CDR3, the DNA is TGTGCCAGCAGTGACAGGGTCCCCAATCAGCCCCAGCATTTT. It is translated as CASSDRVPNQPQHF. Supplemented by reference TRBV2 and TRBJ1-5, the full variable domain reads EPEVTQTPSHQVTQMGQEVILRCVPISNHLYFYWYRQILGQKVEFLVSFYNNEISEKSEIFDDQFSVERPDGSNFTLKIRSTKLEDSAMYFCASSDRVPNQPQHFGDGTRLSIL.

The V call is TRBV5-4, the J call TRBJ1-6, with a tentative D call TRBD1 (5 bases). Looked up from germline, CDR1 is SGHNT and CDR2 is YYREEE (reference sequence). Trimming took off 0 bases at V and 8 bases at J, with 9 bases between the two ends. This CDR3 spans 14 amino acids. The CDR3 coding sequence is TGTGCCAGCAGCTTGGATCCGGGGGATTCACCCCTCCACTTT. Protein: CASSLDPGDSPLHF.

This chain links TRBV5-6 with TRBJ2-7; D is possibly TRBD2 (6 bases). CDR3 length: 15 residues. The V gene lost 1 base and the J gene lost 6 bases, with 17 bases spanning the gap. Germline-derived CDR1 and CDR2 are SGHDT and YYEEEE. CDR3 sequence (DNA): TGTGCCAGCAGCTTGAACGCGGGGACGTGGGGCGAGCAGTACTTC. Its translation is CASSLNAGTWGEQYF.

The J gene is TRBJ2-3, the V gene TRBV20-1; D remains unclear. The V gene's germline CDR1 is DFQATT and CDR2 SNEGSKA (reference sequence). This CDR3 has 16 residues. V was clipped by 3 bases and J by 1 base, with 17 bases between them. CDR3 region: CSASRRTLSGTDTQYF. The CDR3 nucleotides are TGCAGTGCTAGTCGTCGAACGCTTTCGGGCACAGATACGCAGTATTTT.

The V call is TRBV24-1, the J call TRBJ2-2, with TRBD1 as a possible D gene (5 bases). CDR3 length: 15 amino acids. V gave up 5 bases and J gave up 3 bases, with 12 bases separating them. CDR1 and CDR2 (germline): KGHDR, SFDVKD. The CDR3 region is CATSATPGYTGELFF. The CDR3 coding sequence is TGTGCCACCAGTGCTACCCCAGGGTACACCGGGGAGCTGTTTTTT.

The chain is built from TRBV12-5 and TRBJ1-1, with D unclear. The CDR3 sequence is 12 residues long. Between the trimmed V and J ends, which lost 8 bases and 1 base, there was a span of 8 bases. Per germline, CDR1 LGHNT and CDR2 FRNRAP. CDR3 nucleotides: TGTGCTAGTTCGCAGGAGAACACTGAAGCTTTCTTT. This codes for CASSQENTEAFF.

This sequence joins TRBV24-1 and TRBJ1-2; a possible D gene is TRBD1 (5 bases). Germline assignment: CDR1 KGHDR and CDR2 SFDVKD. V shed 9 bases and J shed 3 bases, with 10 bases lying between them. The CDR3 has 12 residues. CDR3 sequence reads: CATSTGDYGYTF. The CDR3 nucleotides read TGTGCCACCTCAACGGGGGACTATGGCTACACCTTC.

The chain links TRBV28 to TRBJ2-2; the D is unclear. This CDR3 has 11 amino acids. Germline values: CDR1 MDHEN, CDR2 SYDVKM. V dropped 10 bases and J dropped 8 bases, with 11 bases sitting between them. The CDR3 sequence is CATTGLGELFF. For the CDR3, the DNA is TGTGCCACGACCGGGTTGGGGGAGCTGTTTTTT.

The chain couples TRBV7-9 to TRBJ1-2; D unclear. This CDR3 is 13 amino acids long. V lost 8 bases and J 4 bases, leaving 14 bases between the germline ends. Germline assignment: CDR1 SEHNR and CDR2 FQNEAQ (reference sequence). The DNA of the CDR3 is TGTGCCAGCGCCCGTGGCAGGATCTATGGCTACACCTTC. Translated, it gives CASARGRIYGYTF.

The V and J genes are TRBV3-1 (or the pseudogene TRBV3-2) and TRBJ2-2; 10 bases agree with TRBD2. The germline gives CDR1 LGHDT, CDR2 YNNKEL (reference sequence). The CDR3 runs to 17 residues. Trimming removed 4 bases from V and 1 base from J; junction bases left unmatched: 6. The CDR3 region is CASSPPGLAENTGELFF. Here the CDR3 DNA reads TGTGCCAGCAGCCCCCCCGGACTAGCGGAGAACACCGGGGAGCTGTTTTTT.

The chain carries TRBV18 and TRBJ2-1; possibly TRBD2 for D (5 bases). Trimming left V 5 bases short and J 10 bases short, with 18 bases between. The CDR3 runs 14 residues. Germline V lookup: CDR1 KGHSH, CDR2 LQKENI. The DNA for the CDR3 is TGTGCCAGCTCAGAGATTCGTAGTTGGAGGGAGCAGTTCTTC. It codes for CASSEIRSWREQFF. Combining the CDR3 with reference TRBV18 and TRBJ2-1 gives the whole variable domain NAGVMQNPRHLVRRRGQEARLRCSPMKGHSHVYWYRQLPEEGLKFMVYLQKENIIDESGMPKERFSAEFPKEGPSILRIQQVVRGDSAAYFCASSEIRSWREQFFGPGTRLTVL.

V usage is TRBV5-6 and J usage is TRBJ2-1, with D perhaps TRBD1 (6 bases). There are 13 residues in the CDR3. With 4 bases removed from V and 6 bases from J, the gap between germline ends came to 11 bases. CDR1 is SGHDT, CDR2 YYEEEE, per germline. The CDR3 spells CASSGDKPNEQFF. CDR3 nucleotides: TGTGCCAGCAGCGGGGACAAGCCCAATGAGCAGTTCTTC. The full variable domain, in which reference TRBV5-6 and TRBJ2-1 provide the parts outside the CDR3, is DAGVTQSPTHLIKTRGQQVTLRCSPKSGHDTVSWYQQALGQGPQFIFQYYEEEERQRGNFPDRFSGHQFPNYSSELNVNALLLGDSALYLCASSGDKPNEQFFGPGTRLTVL.

The rearrangement links TRBV5-4 to TRBJ1-6, with a tentative D call TRBD1 (5 bases). The CDR3 is 14 amino acids. Per germline, CDR1 SGHNT and CDR2 YYREEE (reference sequence). Trimming stripped 2 bases from V and 7 bases from J, with 10 bases between. CDR3 sequence: CASSLRDSNSPLHF. DNA of the CDR3: TGTGCCAGCAGCTTACGTGACAGCAATTCACCCCTCCACTTT.

The CDR3 nucleotides are TGTGCCAGCAGTTTGAGACTAGCCTACAATGAGCAGTTCTTC. Amino acids: CASSLRLAYNEQFF. The gene calls are TRBV6-2 or TRBV6-3 and TRBJ2-1; the D gene is possibly TRBD2 (6 bases). The V end lost 4 bases, the J end lost 2 bases, and 9 bases lay between the germline ends. Germline-derived CDR1 and CDR2 are MNHEY and SVGEGT. CDR3 size: 14 residues.

This clone showed up just once. The CDR3 nucleotides are TGCGCCAGCAGCTGGGCAGGGTCAAACTCTGGAAACACCATATATTTT. Encoded protein: CASSWAGSNSGNTIYF. This rearrangement joins TRBV5-1 to TRBJ1-3; a weak D match, TRBD1 (5 bases). CDR1 and CDR2 (germline): SGHRS, YFSETQ. V gave up 3 bases and J gave up 0 bases, with 13 bases separating them. This CDR3 has 16 residues.

V usage is TRBV21-1 and J usage is TRBJ1-4. TRBV21-1 is a recognized pseudogene. This CDR3 has 18 residues. Here the CDR3 reads CASRGGQGTEAVSEKLFF. CDR3 sequence (DNA): TGTGCCAGCAGGGGGGGGCAGGGAACGGAAGCGGTTAGCGAAAAACTGTTTTTT.

The V gene is TRBV30, the J gene TRBJ1-6; tentatively, D is TRBD1 (6 bases). Germline V CDR1 and CDR2: GTSNPN, SVGIG (reference sequence). CDR3 length: 16 residues. Deletions cut 4 bases from V and 0 bases from J, with 13 bases between. CDR3 in amino acids: CAWTGQGSSYNSPLHF. In DNA, the CDR3 is TGTGCCTGGACCGGCCAGGGGAGCTCCTATAATTCACCCCTCCACTTT.

Turning to this clone: Different DNA sequences within this sample yield the same CDR3. V usage is TRBV29-1 and J usage is TRBJ1-2; D remains ambiguous. Trimming stripped 6 bases from V and 4 bases from J, with 12 bases between. This CDR3 region has 12 residues. Germline loops: CDR1 SQVTM, CDR2 ANQGSEA. As DNA, the CDR3 is TGCAGCGTCCCCGGCGGCAGCTATGGCTACACCTTC. Translated, it gives CSVPGGSYGYTF.

The rearrangement joins TRBV25-1 to TRBJ1-1; D is undetermined. Deletions cut 4 bases from V and 8 bases from J, with 17 bases between. Germline assignment: CDR1 MGHDK and CDR2 SYGVNS. The CDR3 covers 14 residues. CDR3 sequence reads: CASSALGGFGEAFF. In nucleotides, the CDR3 is TGTGCCAGCAGTGCCCTTGGAGGGTTCGGAGAAGCTTTCTTT. The whole variable domain, remainder taken from reference TRBV25-1 and TRBJ1-1, is EADIYQTPRYLVIGTGKKITLECSQTMGHDKMYWYQQDPGMELHLIHYSYGVNSTEKGDLSSESTVSRIRTEHFPLTLESARPSHTSQYLCASSALGGFGEAFFGQGTRLTVV.

The chain couples TRBV7-2 to TRBJ2-1, with TRBD2 matching over 9 bases. The V gene end was trimmed by 3 bases and the J gene end by 5 bases; junction bases not matched to a gene: 11. This CDR3 is 17 amino acids long. Germline-derived CDR1 and CDR2 are SGHTA and FQGNSA. The DNA of the CDR3 is TGTGCCAGCAGCTTCCTTGCGGTAGCGGGAGTAGACAATGAGCAGTTCTTC. Translating it yields CASSFLAVAGVDNEQFF.

The V gene is TRBV2, the J gene TRBJ1-5; maybe TRBD1 (6 bases). The germline V gene encodes CDR1 SNHLY and CDR2 FYNNEI. The CDR3 runs 15 residues. The ends were cut back, 4 bases at V and 4 bases at J, with 14 bases in the middle. This CDR3 is CASSVSGGANQPQHF. CDR3 DNA sequence: TGTGCCAGCAGTGTGTCCGGGGGGGCGAATCAGCCCCAGCATTTT.

This rearrangement joins TRBV14 to TRBJ2-7, with TRBD1 identical over 9 bases. The CDR3 loop spans 15 amino acids. CDR1 is SGHDN and CDR2 is FVKESK in the germline V gene. Germline trimming cut 4 bases from V and 2 bases from J; bases unmatched to any gene: 6. For the CDR3, the DNA is TGTGCCAGCAGCCGCCGGGACAGGGCTACCTACGAGCAGTACTTC. Amino acids: CASSRRDRATYEQYF.

The rearrangement joins TRBV20-1 to TRBJ1-5, with TRBD1 as a possible D gene (5 bases). This CDR3 comprises 13 residues. Germline-derived CDR1 and CDR2 are DFQATT and SNEGSKA (reference sequence). V was cut by 3 bases and J by 2 bases, with 8 bases left in between. The CDR3 coding sequence is TGCAGTGCTAGTCAGGGCGGCAATCAGCCCCAGCATTTT. Translated, it gives CSASQGGNQPQHF.

The chain recombines TRBV10-3 with TRBJ2-1; tentative D call: TRBD2 (5 bases). This CDR3 spans 13 amino acids. The V and J ends lost 6 bases and 8 bases respectively, with 14 bases between them. The germline V gene encodes CDR1 ENHRY and CDR2 SYGVKD. CDR3 in DNA: TGTGCCATCAGGGATACTAGGGTCGATGAGCAGTTCTTC. Translation: CAIRDTRVDEQFF.

The rearrangement joins TRBV6-5 to TRBJ2-7; TRBD1 is a possible D gene (6 bases). The CDR3 length is 14 residues. Trimming shortened V by 4 bases and J by 2 bases, and 12 bases separated the two germline ends. Germline CDR1 is MNHEY and CDR2 is SVGAGI. The CDR3 bases are TGTGCCAGCAGTTCGACAGGTACCACCTACGAGCAGTACTTC. This translates into CASSSTGTTYEQYF.